This record looks at one T cell receptor beta chain sequence and its context. Germline values: CDR1 KGHSH, CDR2 LQKENI. The V end lost 5 bases, the J end lost 5 bases, and 6 bases lay between the germline ends. The CDR3 is 12 amino acids. The data stem from a study of blood T cell repertoires in COVID-19. Across the whole study: Acute and convalescent COVID-19 samples came from the United States, Italy and Spain. T cells, B-cell-depleted T cells, or PBMCs provided the cDNA or gDNA that served as material.

As handled by the study authors: The assay estimated nucleated cells by amplifying reference gene primers. Libraries were prepared by immunoSEQ multiplex PCR; TCRdb keeps only in-frame clonotypes and omits some of them. V, J and clone size derive from that table, while D and trimming were established from the DNA sequence. The sample holds 100,000 or so clones, approximately 82% seen once. This chain links TRBV18 with TRBJ2-2; D is uncertain. Sequencing was done on a sample of peripheral blood. The clonotype originates from a man in his sixties or seventies with active or convalescent COVID-19. CDR3 coding DNA: TGTGCCAGCTCAATGTCGACCGGGGAGCTGTTTTTT. Protein: CASSMSTGELFF.